This T cell receptor beta chain was sequenced in a study of PD-1 blockade in classical Hodgkin lymphoma. Clones were sequenced by immunoSEQ multiplex PCR, and TCRdb holds only the in-frame ones, with some missing. The repertoire has 7,000 to 8,500 clones, about four fifths of them found once; the top ten carry 8.1%. Turning to this clone: What it binds is not known.

The time point is: newly diagnosed, previously untreated cHL patient sample. Untreated, newly diagnosed classical Hodgkin lymphoma PBMCs were comparators. Study-level points and caveats: Causes of the repertoire differences remain undefined, possibly disease activity or prior therapy. Newly diagnosed patients reportedly trailed healthy donors in baseline TCR diversity.

Between the trimmed V and J ends, which lost 0 bases and 0 bases, there was a span of 10 bases. There are 15 residues in the CDR3. Germline-derived CDR1 and CDR2 are SGHTS and YDEGEE. The sample was peripheral blood mononuclear cells (PBMCs). The rearrangement uses TRBV5-8 and TRBJ2-7; D perhaps matches TRBD2 (6 bases). This receptor was obtained from a human donor with classical Hodgkin lymphoma. The CDR3 coding sequence is TGTGCCAGCAGCTTGGCCGGGACTTTCTCCTACGAGCAGTACTTC. Its protein is CASSLAGTFSYEQYF. Combining the CDR3 with reference TRBV5-8 and TRBJ2-7 gives the whole variable domain EAGVTQSPTHLIKTRGQQATLRCSPISGHTSVYWYQQALGLGLQFLLWYDEGEERNRGNFPPRFSGRQFPNYSSELNVNALELEDSALYLCASSLAGTFSYEQYFGPGTRLTVT.